Following are 4 T cell receptor beta chains from one sample sequenced in a study of shared clonotypes between healthy human individuals. Profiled with immunoSEQ multiplex PCR; TCRdb holds only in-frame clones, not every one. The table lists millions of clones, roughly 91% of them singletons. Only CD45RO-negative cells positively selected for CCR7 counted as naive CD8 cells, so terminally differentiated effector memory CD45RA+ cells were excluded. Input material: naive CD8+ T cells from PBMCs. Every receptor here comes from a man between 18 and 35 years old in good health. Some clones in this sample may be carry-over from other donors' samples.

This clone appeared a single time. The chain links TRBV4-3 to TRBJ2-7; D gene ambiguous. There are 15 residues in the CDR3. Per the germline V gene, CDR1 is LGHNA and CDR2 is YSLEER. The V end lost 0 bases, the J end lost 5 bases, and 14 bases lay between the germline ends. The CDR3 spells CASSQDFNRQDEQYF. DNA of the CDR3: TGCGCCAGCAGCCAAGATTTTAACAGACAAGACGAGCAGTACTTC.

The chain joins TRBV5-4 to TRBJ2-1; no reliable D call. The CDR3 has 14 amino acids. Trimming left V 0 bases short and J 0 bases short, with 4 bases between. Germline V gene sequence: CDR1 SGHNT, CDR2 YYREEE (reference sequence). CDR3: CASSLDSSYNEQFF. The CDR3 coding sequence is TGTGCCAGCAGCTTGGACAGCTCCTACAATGAGCAGTTCTTC.

With regard to this clone: Mismatch with germline at one junction end may stem from a read error. Other DNA sequences in this sample translate to the same CDR3. This chain connects TRBV27 to TRBJ1-1; D is ambiguous. The CDR3 covers 14 residues. The germline CDR1 and CDR2 sequences are MNHEY and SMNVEV (reference sequence). Here the CDR3 reads CASSLSGSNTEAFF. DNA of the CDR3: TGTGCCAGCAGTTTATCAGGGTCGAACACGGAAGCTTTCTTT.

This clone was picked up one time. J is TRBJ2-1 and V is TRBV9; the match to TRBD1 covers 7 bases. This CDR3 is built from 14 residues. Unmatched junction bases numbered 7, after V lost 1 base and J lost 9 bases. The germline CDR1 and CDR2 sequences are SGDLS and YYNGEE. The CDR3 spells CASSVRSPGGEQFF. Here the CDR3 DNA reads TGTGCCAGCAGCGTACGGAGTCCAGGGGGTGAGCAGTTCTTC. Looking up the rest from reference TRBV9 and TRBJ2-1 gives the full variable domain: DSGVTQTPKHLITATGQRVTLRCSPRSGDLSVYWYQQSLDQGLQFLIQYYNGEERAKGNILERFSAQQFPDLHSELNLSSLELGDSALYFCASSVRSPGGEQFFGPGTRLTVL.